The source of this T cell receptor beta chain is a study of blood T cell repertoires in COVID-19. Study background: The United States, Italy and Spain provided the acute and convalescent COVID-19 samples. From T cells, B-cell-depleted T cells, or PBMCs came the material, which was cDNA or gDNA.

This CDR3 region has 14 residues. Germline V gives CDR1 SGHAT, CDR2 FQNNGV. Deletions cut 1 base from V and 3 bases from J, with 7 bases between. Source study methods: Amplification of reference gene primers was used by the study to estimate nucleated cell counts. Profiled with immunoSEQ multiplex PCR; TCRdb holds only in-frame clones, not every one. That table is the source of V, J and clone size, and D and trimming were worked out from the DNA. The data contain roughly 500,000 clones, about 88% of them singletons. Specimen: peripheral blood. The TCR comes from a man between 18 and 29 years old with COVID-19, enrolled during active disease. The V call is TRBV11-2, the J call TRBJ2-4; D remains ambiguous. CDR3 in amino acids: CASSLGFSKNIQYF. The DNA of the CDR3 is TGTGCCAGCAGCTTAGGTTTTAGCAAAAACATTCAGTACTTC. The full variable domain, completed using reference TRBV11-2 and TRBJ2-4, is EAGVAQSPRYKIIEKRQSVAFWCNPISGHATLYWYQQILGQGPKLLIQFQNNGVVDDSQLPKDRFSAERLKGVDSTLKIQPAKLEDSAVYLCASSLGFSKNIQYFGAGTRLSVL.